The source of this T cell receptor (beta chain) is a study of T cells in Graves' hyperthyroidism and ophthalmopathy. For the study at large: Peripheral blood sampling occurred at initial diagnosis, before any treatment.

V lost 1 base, J lost 5 bases, and 21 bases stayed unmatched. The germline V gene encodes CDR1 MDHEN and CDR2 SYDVKM. The CDR3 runs 21 residues. TCR beta CDR3 regions were amplified from RNA transcripts. The HTBI set primed first-round TCR CDR3 RT-PCR. TCRdb processed the multiplex PCR reads anew with MiXCR; each CDR3 protein has one entry. Of 450,000 to 650,000 distinct CDR3 sequences in the sample, 17% are singletons; the top ten hold around 17%. At least 3 on the Clinical Activity Score was recorded for ophthalmopathy patients, who also had NOSPECS grade at least 4 and duration under 3 months. This clonotype was detected a few times.

The sequenced material came from blood. The V gene is TRBV28, the J gene TRBJ1-4; 8 bases line up with TRBD1. This sequence originates from a woman aged 18-29 years with Graves' ophthalmopathy. CDR3 nucleotides: TGTGCCAGCAGTTTATTGCTGGGGGGACAGGCCTCGTCTTCGTTGAATGAAAAACTGTTTTTT. Protein product: CASSLLLGGQASSSLNEKLFF. Filled out from reference TRBV28 and TRBJ1-4, the complete variable domain reads DVKVTQSSRYLVKRTGEKVFLECVQDMDHENMFWYRQDPGLGLRLIYFSYDVKMKEKGDIPEGYSVSREKKERFSLILESASTNQTSMYLCASSLLLGGQASSSLNEKLFFGSGTQLSVL.